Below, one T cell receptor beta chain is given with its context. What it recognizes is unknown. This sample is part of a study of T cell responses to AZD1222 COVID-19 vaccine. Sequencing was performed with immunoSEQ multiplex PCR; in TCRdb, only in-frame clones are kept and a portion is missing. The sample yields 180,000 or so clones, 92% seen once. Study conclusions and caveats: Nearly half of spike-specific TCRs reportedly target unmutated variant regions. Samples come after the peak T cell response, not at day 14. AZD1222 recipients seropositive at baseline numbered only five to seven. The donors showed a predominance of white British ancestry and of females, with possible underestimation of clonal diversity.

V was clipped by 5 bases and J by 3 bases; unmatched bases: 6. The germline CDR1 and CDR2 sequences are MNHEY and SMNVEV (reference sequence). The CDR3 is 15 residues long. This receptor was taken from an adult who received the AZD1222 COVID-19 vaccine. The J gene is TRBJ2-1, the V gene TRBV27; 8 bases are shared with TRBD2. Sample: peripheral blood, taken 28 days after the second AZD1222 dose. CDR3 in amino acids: CASSPSGPYYNEQFF. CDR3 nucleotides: TGTGCCAGCAGTCCTAGCGGGCCGTACTACAATGAGCAGTTCTTC.